This T cell receptor (beta chain) was documented in a study of PD-1 blockade in mismatch repair-deficient tumors. Method: immunoSEQ multiplex PCR; TCRdb's copy keeps in-frame clones and lacks some. The data show 15,000 to 20,000 clones, about 80% seen once. The CDR3 extends over 15 amino acids. V was shortened by 1 base and J by 8 bases, with 15 bases between the two germline ends. CDR1 and CDR2 (germline): LNHDA, SQIVND (reference sequence). This TCR derives from an adult with mismatch repair-deficient cancer. Source: PBMCs, taken less than 25 weeks after starting pembrolizumab. The chain uses TRBV19 and TRBJ2-1; TRBD1 might be the D (6 bases). Written as DNA, the CDR3 is TGTGCCAGTAGTATAGGGGGAAACAGGGTCCATGAGCAGTTCTTC. Translating it yields CASSIGGNRVHEQFF.